These T cell receptor beta chains were read from a single sample in a study of monozygotic twins with inflammatory bowel disease. TCRdb re-called the 5' RACE reads and gives one entry per CDR3 protein, without DNA. The listing records about 380,000 distinct CDR3 sequences. Material for sequencing was blood. These receptors were obtained from a human donor with ulcerative colitis or Crohn's disease, or a healthy co-twin of an affected twin (not recorded which). The CDR3 runs from the conserved cysteine through the conserved F or W. Each record gives: CDR3 protein, V gene, J gene.

CASSSRSSGLETQYF	TRBV7-9	TRBJ2-5
CATSRKDGSWPQHF	TRBV15	TRBJ1-5
CASSHRGPSYEQYF	TRBV27	TRBJ2-7
CASSLWASGEETQYF	TRBV7-9	TRBJ2-5
CSARLTGESVIQYF	TRBV20-1	TRBJ2-4
CASSLLTGGAEAFF	TRBV7-9	TRBJ1-1
CASSLDLAGGNTIYF	TRBV7-2	TRBJ1-3
CASSSTRPGLAGLQETQYF	TRBV12-3/TRBV12-4	TRBJ2-5
CASSPFFGYEQYF	TRBV4-3	TRBJ2-7
CASTPAGPNQPQHF	TRBV12-3/TRBV12-4	TRBJ1-5
CASSIGTDTEAFF	TRBV7-9	TRBJ1-1
CASSLGVSEGTQYF	TRBV7-2	TRBJ2-5
CASSLGPPGQGAYEQYF	TRBV7-3	TRBJ2-7
CAISEGWQGAFF	TRBV10-3	TRBJ1-1
CASSQPRGKPNSYEQYF	TRBV7-6	TRBJ2-7
CASSLGRGSSDGYTF	TRBV7-9	TRBJ1-2
CASSQVLGRDRPEEYYEQYF	TRBV3-1	TRBJ2-7
CASSLDGTRETQYF	TRBV5-1	TRBJ2-5
CASSFTRRELYGYTF	TRBV7-2	TRBJ1-2
CASSQEFTGGMRQYF	TRBV4-3	TRBJ2-7
CASSYILAGAYEQYF	TRBV6-2/TRBV6-3	TRBJ2-7
CASSLEAAEETQYF	TRBV5-1	TRBJ2-5
CASSIGGRFYEQYF	TRBV19	TRBJ2-7
CAISDRGTRVDEQFF	TRBV10-3	TRBJ2-1
CSAPWTGTYEQYF	TRBV20-1	TRBJ2-7
CASSPTGSNTGELFF	TRBV18	TRBJ2-2